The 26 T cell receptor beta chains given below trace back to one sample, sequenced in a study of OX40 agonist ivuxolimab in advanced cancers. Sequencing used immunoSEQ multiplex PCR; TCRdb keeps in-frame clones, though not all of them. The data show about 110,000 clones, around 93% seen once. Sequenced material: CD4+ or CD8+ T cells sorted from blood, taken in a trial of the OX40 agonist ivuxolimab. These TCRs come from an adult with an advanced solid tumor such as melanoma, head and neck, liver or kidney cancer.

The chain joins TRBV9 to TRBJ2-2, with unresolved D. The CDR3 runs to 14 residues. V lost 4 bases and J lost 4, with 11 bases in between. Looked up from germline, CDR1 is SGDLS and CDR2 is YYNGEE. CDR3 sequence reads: CASSPRALTGELFF. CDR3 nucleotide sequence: TGTGCCAGCAGCCCGCGAGCGCTCACCGGGGAGCTGTTTTTT.

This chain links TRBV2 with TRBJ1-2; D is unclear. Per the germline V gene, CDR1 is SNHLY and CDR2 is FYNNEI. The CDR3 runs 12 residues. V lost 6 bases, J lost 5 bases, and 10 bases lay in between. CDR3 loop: CASSPDGYGYTF. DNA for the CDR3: TGTGCCAGCAGCCCTGACGGGTATGGCTACACCTTC.

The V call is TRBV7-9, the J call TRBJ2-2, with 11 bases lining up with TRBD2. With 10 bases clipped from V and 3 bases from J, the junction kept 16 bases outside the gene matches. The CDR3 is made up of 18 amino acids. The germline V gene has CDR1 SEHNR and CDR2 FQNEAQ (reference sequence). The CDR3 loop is CAIPLSQRTSGYTGELFF. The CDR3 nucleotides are TGTGCCATCCCCTTATCCCAAAGGACTAGCGGGTACACCGGGGAGCTGTTTTTT.

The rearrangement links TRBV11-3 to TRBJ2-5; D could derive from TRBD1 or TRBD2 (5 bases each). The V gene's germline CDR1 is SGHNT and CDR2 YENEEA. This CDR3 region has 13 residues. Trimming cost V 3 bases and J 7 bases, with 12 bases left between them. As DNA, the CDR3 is TGTGCCAGCAGCTTCTCGGGGACGGGGACCCAGTACTTC. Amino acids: CASSFSGTGTQYF. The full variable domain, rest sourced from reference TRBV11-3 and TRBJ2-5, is EAGVVQSPRYKIIEKKQPVAFWCNPISGHNTLYWYLQNLGQGPELLIRYENEEAVDDSQLPKDRFSAERLKGVDSTLKIQPAELGDSAVYLCASSFSGTGTQYFGPGTRLLVL.

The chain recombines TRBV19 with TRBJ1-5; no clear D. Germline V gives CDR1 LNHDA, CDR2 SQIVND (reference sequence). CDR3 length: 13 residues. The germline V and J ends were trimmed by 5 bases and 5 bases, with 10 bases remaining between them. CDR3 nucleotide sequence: TGTGCCAGTAGTCCCGGCCTTTATCAGCCCCAGCATTTT. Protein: CASSPGLYQPQHF.

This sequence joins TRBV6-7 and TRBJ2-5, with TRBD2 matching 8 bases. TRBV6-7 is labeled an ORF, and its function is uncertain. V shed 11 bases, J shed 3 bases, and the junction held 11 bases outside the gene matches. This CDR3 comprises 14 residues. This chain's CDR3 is CARALAGLKETQYF. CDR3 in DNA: TGTGCCCGCGCCTTAGCGGGGCTTAAAGAGACCCAGTACTTC.

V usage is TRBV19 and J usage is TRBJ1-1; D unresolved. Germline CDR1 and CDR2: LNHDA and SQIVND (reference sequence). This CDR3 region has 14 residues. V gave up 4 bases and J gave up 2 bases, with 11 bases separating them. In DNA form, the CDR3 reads TGTGCCAGTAGTAAACCTTGGGGTAACACTGAAGCTTTCTTT. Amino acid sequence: CASSKPWGNTEAFF.

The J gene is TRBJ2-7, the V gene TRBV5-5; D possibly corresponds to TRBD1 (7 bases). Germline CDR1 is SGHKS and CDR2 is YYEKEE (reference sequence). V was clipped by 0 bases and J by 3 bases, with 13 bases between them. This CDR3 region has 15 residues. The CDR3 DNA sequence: TGTGCCAGCAGCTTGGGACAGGGAGGTTTCTACGAGCAGTACTTC. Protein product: CASSLGQGGFYEQYF.

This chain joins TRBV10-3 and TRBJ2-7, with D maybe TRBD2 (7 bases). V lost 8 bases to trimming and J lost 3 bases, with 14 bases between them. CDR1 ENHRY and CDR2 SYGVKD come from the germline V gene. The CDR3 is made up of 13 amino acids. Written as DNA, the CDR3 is TGTGCCATCGGCCCGGGGGGCAGCTACGAGCAGTACTTC. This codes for CAIGPGGSYEQYF.

The CDR3 spells CASSRGDTDTQYF. As DNA, the CDR3 is TGTGCCAGCAGCCGGGGAGACACAGATACGCAGTATTTT. The chain employs TRBV7-3 and TRBJ2-3; maybe TRBD2 (5 bases). This CDR3 region has 13 residues. From germline, CDR1 is SGHTA and CDR2 FQGTGA. V lost 5 bases and J lost 2, with 8 bases in between.

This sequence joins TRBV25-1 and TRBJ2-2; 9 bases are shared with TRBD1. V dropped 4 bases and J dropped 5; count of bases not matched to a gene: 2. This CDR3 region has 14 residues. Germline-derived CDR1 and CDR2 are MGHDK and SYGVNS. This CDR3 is CASSAQGATGELFF. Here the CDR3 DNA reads TGTGCCAGCAGTGCACAGGGGGCGACCGGGGAGCTGTTTTTT.

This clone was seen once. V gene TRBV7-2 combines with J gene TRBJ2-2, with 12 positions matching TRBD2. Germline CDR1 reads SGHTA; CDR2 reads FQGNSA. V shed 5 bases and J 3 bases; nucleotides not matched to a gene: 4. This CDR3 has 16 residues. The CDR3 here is CASSQGLAGYTGELFF. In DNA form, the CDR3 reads TGTGCCAGCAGCCAGGGACTAGCGGGCTACACCGGGGAGCTGTTTTTT.

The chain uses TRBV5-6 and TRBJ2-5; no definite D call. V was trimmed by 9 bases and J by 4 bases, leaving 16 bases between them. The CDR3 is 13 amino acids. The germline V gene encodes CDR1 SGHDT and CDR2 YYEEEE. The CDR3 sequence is CATIRRRAETQYF. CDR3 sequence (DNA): TGTGCCACGATCCGACGTAGGGCAGAGACCCAGTACTTC.

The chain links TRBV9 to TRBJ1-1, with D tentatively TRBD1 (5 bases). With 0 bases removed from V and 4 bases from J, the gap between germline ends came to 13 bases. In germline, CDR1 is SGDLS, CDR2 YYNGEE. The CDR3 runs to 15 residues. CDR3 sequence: CASSVEAGRTTEAFF. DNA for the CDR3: TGTGCCAGCAGCGTAGAGGCAGGGCGGACCACTGAAGCTTTCTTT.

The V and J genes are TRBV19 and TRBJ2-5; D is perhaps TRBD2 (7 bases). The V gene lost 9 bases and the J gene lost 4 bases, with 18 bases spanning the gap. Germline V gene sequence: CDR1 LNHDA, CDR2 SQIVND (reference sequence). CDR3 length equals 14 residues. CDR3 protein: CASQRGGMGETQYF. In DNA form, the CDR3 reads TGTGCCAGCCAGAGGGGGGGAATGGGAGAGACCCAGTACTTC. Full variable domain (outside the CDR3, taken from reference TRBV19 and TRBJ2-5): DGGITQSPKYLFRKEGQNVTLSCEQNLNHDAMYWYRQDPGQGLRLIYYSQIVNDFQKGDIAEGYSVSREKKESFPLTVTSAQKNPTAFYLCASQRGGMGETQYFGPGTRLLVL.

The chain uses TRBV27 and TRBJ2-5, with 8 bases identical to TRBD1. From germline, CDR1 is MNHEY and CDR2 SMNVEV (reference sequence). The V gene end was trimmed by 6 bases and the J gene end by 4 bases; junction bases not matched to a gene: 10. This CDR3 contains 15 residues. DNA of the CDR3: TGTGCCAGCAGCGAGTCGACAGGGGCGATAGAGACCCAGTACTTC. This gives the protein CASSESTGAIETQYF.

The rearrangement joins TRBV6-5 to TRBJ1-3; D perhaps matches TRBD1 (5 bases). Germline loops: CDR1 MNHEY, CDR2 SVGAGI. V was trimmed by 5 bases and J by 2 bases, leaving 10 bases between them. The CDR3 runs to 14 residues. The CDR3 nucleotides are TGTGCCAGCAGTCCCGCGGGGGCTGGAAACACCATATATTTT. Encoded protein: CASSPAGAGNTIYF.

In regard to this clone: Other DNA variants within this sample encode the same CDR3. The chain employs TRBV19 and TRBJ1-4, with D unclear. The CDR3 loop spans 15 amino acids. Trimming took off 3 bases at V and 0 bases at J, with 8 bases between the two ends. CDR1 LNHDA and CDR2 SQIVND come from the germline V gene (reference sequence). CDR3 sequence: CASSISIATNEKLFF. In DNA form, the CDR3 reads TGTGCCAGTAGTATCTCAATCGCAACTAATGAAAAACTGTTTTTT.

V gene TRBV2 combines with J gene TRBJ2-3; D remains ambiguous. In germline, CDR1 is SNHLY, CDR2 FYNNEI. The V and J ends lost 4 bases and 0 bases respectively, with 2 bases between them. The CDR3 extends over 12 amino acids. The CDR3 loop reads CASSVSTDTQYF. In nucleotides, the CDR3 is TGTGCCAGCAGTGTGAGCACAGATACGCAGTATTTT. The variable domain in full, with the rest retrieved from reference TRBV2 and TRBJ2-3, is EPEVTQTPSHQVTQMGQEVILRCVPISNHLYFYWYRQILGQKVEFLVSFYNNEISEKSEIFDDQFSVERPDGSNFTLKIRSTKLEDSAMYFCASSVSTDTQYFGPGTRLTVL.

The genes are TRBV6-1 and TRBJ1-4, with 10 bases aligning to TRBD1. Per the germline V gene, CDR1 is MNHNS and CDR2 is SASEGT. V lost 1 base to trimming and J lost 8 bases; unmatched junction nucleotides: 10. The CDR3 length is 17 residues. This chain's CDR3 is CASSEGDRGPSREKLFF. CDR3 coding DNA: TGTGCCAGCAGTGAAGGGGACAGGGGTCCGTCACGAGAAAAACTGTTTTTT.

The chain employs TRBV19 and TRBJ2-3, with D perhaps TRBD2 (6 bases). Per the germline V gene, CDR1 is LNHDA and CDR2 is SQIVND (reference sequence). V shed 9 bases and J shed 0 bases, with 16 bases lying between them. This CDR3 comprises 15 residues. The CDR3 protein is CASLDASVSTDTQYF. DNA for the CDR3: TGTGCCAGCCTTGACGCTAGCGTTAGCACAGATACGCAGTATTTT.

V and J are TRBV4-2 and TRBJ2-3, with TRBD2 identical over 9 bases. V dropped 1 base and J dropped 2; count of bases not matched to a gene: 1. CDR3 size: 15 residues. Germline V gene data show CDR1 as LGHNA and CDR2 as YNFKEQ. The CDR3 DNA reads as TGTGCCAGCAGCCAAGGACTAGCGGCCACAGATACGCAGTATTTT. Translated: CASSQGLAATDTQYF.

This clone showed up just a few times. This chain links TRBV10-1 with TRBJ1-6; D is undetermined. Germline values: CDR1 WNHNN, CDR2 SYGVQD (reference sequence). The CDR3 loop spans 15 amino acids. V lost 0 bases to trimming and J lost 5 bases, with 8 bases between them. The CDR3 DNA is TGCGCCAGCAGTGAGTCGATTGGCAATAATTCACCCCTCCACTTT. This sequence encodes CASSESIGNNSPLHF.

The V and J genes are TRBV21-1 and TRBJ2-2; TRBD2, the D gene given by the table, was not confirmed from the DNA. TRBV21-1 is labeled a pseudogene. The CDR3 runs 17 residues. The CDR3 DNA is TGTGCCAGCAGCAAAGCGGGGCTAGCGGCAAACACCGGGGAGCTGTTTTTT. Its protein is CASSKAGLAANTGELFF.

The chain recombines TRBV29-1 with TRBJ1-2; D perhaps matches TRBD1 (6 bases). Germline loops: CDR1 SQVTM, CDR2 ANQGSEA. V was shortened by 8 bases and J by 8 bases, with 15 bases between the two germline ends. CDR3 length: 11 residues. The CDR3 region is CSLRTAWGYTF. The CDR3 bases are TGCAGCCTACGGACAGCCTGGGGCTACACCTTC.

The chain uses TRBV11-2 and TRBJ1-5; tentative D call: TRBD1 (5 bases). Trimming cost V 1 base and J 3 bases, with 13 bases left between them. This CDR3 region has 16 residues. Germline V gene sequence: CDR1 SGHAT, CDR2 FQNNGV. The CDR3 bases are TGTGCCAGCAGCTTAGGTGGCAGGGTGATCAATCAGCCCCAGCATTTT. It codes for CASSLGGRVINQPQHF.